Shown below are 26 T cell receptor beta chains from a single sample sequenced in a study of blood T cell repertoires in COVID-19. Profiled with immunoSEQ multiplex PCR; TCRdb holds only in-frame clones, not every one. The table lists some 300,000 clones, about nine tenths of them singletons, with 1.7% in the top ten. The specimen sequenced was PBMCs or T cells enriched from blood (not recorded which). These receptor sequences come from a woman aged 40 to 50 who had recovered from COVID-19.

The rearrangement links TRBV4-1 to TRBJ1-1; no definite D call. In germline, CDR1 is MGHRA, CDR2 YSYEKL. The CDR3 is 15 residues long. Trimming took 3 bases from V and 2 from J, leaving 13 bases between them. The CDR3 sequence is CASSQGGKGNTEAFF. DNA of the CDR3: TGCGCCAGCAGCCAGGGAGGGAAGGGAAACACTGAAGCTTTCTTT.

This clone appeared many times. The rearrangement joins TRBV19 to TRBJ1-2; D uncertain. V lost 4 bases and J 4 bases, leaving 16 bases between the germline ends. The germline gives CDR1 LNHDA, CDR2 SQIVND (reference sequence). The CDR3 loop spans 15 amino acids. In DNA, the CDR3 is TGTGCCAGTAGTAGTATAGAACAGCACGTCTATGGCTACACCTTC. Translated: CASSSIEQHVYGYTF.

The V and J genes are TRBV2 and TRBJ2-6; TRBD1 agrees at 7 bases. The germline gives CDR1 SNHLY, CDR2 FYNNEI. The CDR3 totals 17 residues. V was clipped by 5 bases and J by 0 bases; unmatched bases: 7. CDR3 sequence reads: CASSSDRTNSGANVLTF. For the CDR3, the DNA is TGTGCCAGCAGTTCGGACAGGACCAACTCTGGGGCCAACGTCCTGACTTTC.

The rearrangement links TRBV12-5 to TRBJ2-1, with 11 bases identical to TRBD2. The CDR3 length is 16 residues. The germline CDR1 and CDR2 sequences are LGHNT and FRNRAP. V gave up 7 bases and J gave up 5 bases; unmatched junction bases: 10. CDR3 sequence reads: CASDPSGTSGDNEQFF. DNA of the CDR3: TGTGCTAGTGATCCGTCCGGGACTAGCGGTGACAATGAGCAGTTCTTC.

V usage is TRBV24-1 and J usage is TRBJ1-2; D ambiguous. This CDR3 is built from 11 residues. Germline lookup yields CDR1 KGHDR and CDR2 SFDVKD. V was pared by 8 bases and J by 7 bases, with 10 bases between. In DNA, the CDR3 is TGTGCCACCATCTCAGTTTCTGGCTACACCTTC. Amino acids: CATISVSGYTF.

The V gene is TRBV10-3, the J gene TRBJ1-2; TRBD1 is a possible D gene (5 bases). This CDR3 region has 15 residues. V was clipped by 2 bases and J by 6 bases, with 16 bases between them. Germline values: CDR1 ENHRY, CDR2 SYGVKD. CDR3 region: CAISERQGPSHGYTF. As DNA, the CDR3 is TGTGCCATCAGTGAGCGCCAGGGCCCGAGTCATGGCTACACCTTC.

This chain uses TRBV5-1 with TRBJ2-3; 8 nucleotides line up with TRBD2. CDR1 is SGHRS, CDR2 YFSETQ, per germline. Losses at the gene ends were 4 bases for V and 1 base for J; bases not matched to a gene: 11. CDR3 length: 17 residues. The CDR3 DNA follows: TGCGCCAGCAGCCCCCTCAGCGGGAGTGGGGGCACAGATACGCAGTATTTT. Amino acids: CASSPLSGSGGTDTQYF.

CDR3 nucleotides: TGTGCCAGCAGCTTAGCCCTAAGTTCTGAAGCTTTCTTT. Translating gives CASSLALSSEAFF. The J gene is TRBJ1-1, the V gene TRBV11-2; no clear D gene. V shed 1 base and J shed 6 bases, with 9 bases lying between them. There are 13 residues in the CDR3. Per germline, CDR1 SGHAT and CDR2 FQNNGV.

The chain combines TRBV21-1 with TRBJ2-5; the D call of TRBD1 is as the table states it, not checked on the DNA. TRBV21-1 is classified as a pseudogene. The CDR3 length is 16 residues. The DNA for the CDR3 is TGTGCCAGCAGCAAACCCCTTATGGCAGGGGAAGAGACCCAGTACTTC. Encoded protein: CASSKPLMAGEETQYF.

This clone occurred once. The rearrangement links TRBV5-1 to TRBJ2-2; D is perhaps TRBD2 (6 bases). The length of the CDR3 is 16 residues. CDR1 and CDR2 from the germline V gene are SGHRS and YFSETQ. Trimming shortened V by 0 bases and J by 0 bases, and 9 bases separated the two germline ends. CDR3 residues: CASSLVSGANTGELFF. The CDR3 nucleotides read TGCGCCAGCAGCTTGGTCTCGGGGGCGAACACCGGGGAGCTGTTTTTT.

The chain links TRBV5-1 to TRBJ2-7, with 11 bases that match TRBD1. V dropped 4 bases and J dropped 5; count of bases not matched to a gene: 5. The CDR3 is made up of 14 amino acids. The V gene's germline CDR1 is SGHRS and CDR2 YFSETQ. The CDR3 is CASSPWTGGHEQYF. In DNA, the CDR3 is TGCGCCAGCAGCCCGTGGACAGGGGGCCACGAGCAGTACTTC.

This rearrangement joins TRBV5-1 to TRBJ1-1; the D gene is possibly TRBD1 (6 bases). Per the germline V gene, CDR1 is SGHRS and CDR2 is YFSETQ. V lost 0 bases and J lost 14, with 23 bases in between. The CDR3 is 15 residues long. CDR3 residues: CASSLGYGGGAKTFF. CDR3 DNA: TGCGCCAGCAGCTTGGGTTACGGTGGGGGGGCCAAGACATTCTTT.

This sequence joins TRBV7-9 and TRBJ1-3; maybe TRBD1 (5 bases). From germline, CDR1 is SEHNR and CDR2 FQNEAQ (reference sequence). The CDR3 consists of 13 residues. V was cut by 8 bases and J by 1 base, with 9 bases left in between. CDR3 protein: CASGAGSGNTIYF. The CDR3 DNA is TGTGCCAGCGGGGCGGGGTCTGGAAACACCATATATTTT.

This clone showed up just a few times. The DNA of the CDR3 is TGTGCCAGCAGTGCCGGTAGCGGGGGGGCCACAGATACGCAGTATTTT. Translation gives CASSAGSGGATDTQYF. The chain recombines TRBV6-4 with TRBJ2-3, with TRBD2 matching over 11 bases. Trimming removed 4 bases from V and 2 bases from J; junction bases left unmatched: 5. CDR3 length: 16 residues. Germline V lookup: CDR1 MRHNA, CDR2 SNTAGT.

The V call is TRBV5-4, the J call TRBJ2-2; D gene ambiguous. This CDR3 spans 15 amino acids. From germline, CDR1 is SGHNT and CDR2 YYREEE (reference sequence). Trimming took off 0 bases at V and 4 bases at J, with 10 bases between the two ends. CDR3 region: CASSLAERSTGELFF. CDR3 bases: TGTGCCAGCAGCTTGGCCGAAAGGAGCACCGGGGAGCTGTTTTTT.

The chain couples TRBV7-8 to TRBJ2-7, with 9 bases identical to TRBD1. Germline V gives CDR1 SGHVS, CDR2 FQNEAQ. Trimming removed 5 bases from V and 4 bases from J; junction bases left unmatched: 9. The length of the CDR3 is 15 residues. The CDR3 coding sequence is TGTGCCAGCAGCGTCCCCACAGGGGGCGAATACGAGCAGTACTTC. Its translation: CASSVPTGGEYEQYF.

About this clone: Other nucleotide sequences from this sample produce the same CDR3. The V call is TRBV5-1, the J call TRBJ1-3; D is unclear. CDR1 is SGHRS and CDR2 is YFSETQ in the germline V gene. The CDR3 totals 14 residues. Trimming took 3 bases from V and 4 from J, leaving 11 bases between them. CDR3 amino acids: CASSSSSGGNTIYF. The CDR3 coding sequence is TGCGCCAGCAGCTCCTCCTCGGGGGGAAACACCATATATTTT.

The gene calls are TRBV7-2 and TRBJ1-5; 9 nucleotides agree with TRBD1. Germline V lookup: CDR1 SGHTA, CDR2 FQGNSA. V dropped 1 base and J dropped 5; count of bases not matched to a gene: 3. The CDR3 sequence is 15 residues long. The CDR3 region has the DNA TGTGCCAGCAGCTTAGACAGGGGGCGGGATCAGCCCCAGCATTTT. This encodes CASSLDRGRDQPQHF.

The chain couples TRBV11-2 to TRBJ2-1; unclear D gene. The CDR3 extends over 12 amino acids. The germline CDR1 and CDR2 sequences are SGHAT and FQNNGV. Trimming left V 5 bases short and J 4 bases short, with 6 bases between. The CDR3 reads CASSPQYNEQFF. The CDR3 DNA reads TGTGCCAGCAGCCCTCAGTACAATGAGCAGTTCTTC.

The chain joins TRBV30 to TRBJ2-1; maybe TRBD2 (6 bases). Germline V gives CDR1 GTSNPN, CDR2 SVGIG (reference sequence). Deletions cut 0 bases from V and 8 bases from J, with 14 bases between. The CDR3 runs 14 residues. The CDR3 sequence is CAWSVALAGDEQFF. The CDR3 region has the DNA TGTGCCTGGAGTGTGGCACTAGCCGGCGATGAGCAGTTCTTC.

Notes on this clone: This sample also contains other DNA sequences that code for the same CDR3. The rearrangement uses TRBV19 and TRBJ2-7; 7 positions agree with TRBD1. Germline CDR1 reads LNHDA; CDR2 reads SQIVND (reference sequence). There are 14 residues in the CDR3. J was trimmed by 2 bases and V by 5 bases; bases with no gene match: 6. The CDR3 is CASSSPGQTYEQYF. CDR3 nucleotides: TGTGCCAGTAGTTCACCGGGACAGACCTACGAGCAGTACTTC.

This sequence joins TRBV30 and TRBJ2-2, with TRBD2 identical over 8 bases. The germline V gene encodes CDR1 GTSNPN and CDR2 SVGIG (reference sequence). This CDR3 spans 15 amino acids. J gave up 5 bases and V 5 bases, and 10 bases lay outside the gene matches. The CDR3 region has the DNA TGTGCCTGGTCAATGAGCGGGAGAGTGACCGGGGAGCTGTTTTTT. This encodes CAWSMSGRVTGELFF.

The CDR3 DNA follows: TGTGCCAGCAGCCGGACACCTGCGGGATTGTCCCTCCACTTT. This encodes CASSRTPAGLSLHF. The V call is TRBV3-1 (or the pseudogene TRBV3-2), the J call TRBJ1-6; tentatively, D is TRBD1 (5 bases). Per the germline V gene, CDR1 is LGHDT and CDR2 is YNNKEL (reference sequence). CDR3 length: 14 amino acids. Trimming took 4 bases from V and 14 from J, leaving 18 bases between them.

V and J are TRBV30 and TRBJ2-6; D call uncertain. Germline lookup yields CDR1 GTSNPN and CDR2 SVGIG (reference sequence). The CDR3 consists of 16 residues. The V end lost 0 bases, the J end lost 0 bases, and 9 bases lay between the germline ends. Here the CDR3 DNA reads TGTGCCTGGAGTGTACCCAGAAGCTCTGGGGCCAACGTCCTGACTTTC. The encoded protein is CAWSVPRSSGANVLTF. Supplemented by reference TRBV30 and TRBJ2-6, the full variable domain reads SQTIHQWPATLVQPVGSPLSLECTVEGTSNPNLYWYRQAAGRGLQLLFYSVGIGQISSEVPQNLSASRPQDRQFILSSKKLLLSDSGFYLCAWSVPRSSGANVLTFGAGSRLTVL.

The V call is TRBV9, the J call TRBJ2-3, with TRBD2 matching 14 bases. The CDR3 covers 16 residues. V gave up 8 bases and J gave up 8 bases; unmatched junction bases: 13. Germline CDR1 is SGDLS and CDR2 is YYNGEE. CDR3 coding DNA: TGTGCCAGTTCGGCGGGGACTAGCGGGAGCGTTAGTACGCAGTATTTT. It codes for CASSAGTSGSVSTQYF.

The chain's CDR3 is CASSLTGRTNEKLFF. The CDR3, as DNA: TGTGCCAGCAGCTTGACAGGCCGCACTAATGAAAAACTGTTTTTT. The genes are TRBV5-4 and TRBJ1-4; tentative D call: TRBD1 (5 bases). Germline lookup yields CDR1 SGHNT and CDR2 YYREEE (reference sequence). The ends were cut back, 1 base at V and 2 bases at J, with 9 bases in the middle. The CDR3 is made up of 15 amino acids.